This T cell receptor (beta chain) was captured by sequencing in a study of T cell changes during pregnancy in multiple sclerosis. The CDR3 is 18 amino acids. V lost 5 bases and J lost 4; bases outside the gene matches: 12. The V gene's germline CDR1 is MNHEY and CDR2 SMNVEV (reference sequence). Profiling relied on immunoSEQ multiplex PCR, and the TCRdb table lists in-frame clones only, not all of them. Counted here are approximately 51,000 clones, about 92% occurring once; the ten biggest clones make up around 2%. The source material was peripheral blood, sampled in the second trimester of pregnancy. This TCR derives from a female donor with multiple sclerosis, enrolled in a pregnancy study. This chain links TRBV27 with TRBJ2-2, with 11 bases matching TRBD1. CDR3 sequence: CASSPRAGTGGLTGELFF. CDR3 sequence (DNA): TGTGCCAGCAGTCCCCGTGCCGGGACAGGGGGACTCACCGGGGAGCTGTTTTTT.